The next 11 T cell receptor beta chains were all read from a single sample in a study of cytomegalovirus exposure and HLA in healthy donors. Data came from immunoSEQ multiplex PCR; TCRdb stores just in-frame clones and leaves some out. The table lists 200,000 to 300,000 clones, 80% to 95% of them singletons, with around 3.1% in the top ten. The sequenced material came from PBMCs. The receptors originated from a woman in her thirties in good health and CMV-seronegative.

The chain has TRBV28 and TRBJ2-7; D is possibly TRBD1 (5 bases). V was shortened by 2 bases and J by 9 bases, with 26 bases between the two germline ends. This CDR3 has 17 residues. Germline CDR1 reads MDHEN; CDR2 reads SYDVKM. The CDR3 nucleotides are TGTGCCAGCAGTTTAGCGAAACTCCCGGTCGTAAGAAGGGGGCAGTACTTC. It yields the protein CASSLAKLPVVRRGQYF.

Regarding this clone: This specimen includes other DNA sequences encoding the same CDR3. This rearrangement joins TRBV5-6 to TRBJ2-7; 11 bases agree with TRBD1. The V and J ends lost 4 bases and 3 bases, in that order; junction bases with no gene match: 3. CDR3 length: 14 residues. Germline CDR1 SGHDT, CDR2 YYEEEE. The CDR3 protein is CASSPGTGGYEQYF. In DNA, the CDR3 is TGTGCCAGCAGCCCGGGGACAGGGGGCTACGAGCAGTACTTC.

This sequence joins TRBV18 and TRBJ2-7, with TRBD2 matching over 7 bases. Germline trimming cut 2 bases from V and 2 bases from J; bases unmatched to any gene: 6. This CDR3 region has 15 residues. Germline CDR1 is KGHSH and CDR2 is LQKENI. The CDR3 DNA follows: TGTGCCAGCTCACCAGCAGGGAGGGTTACCTACGAGCAGTACTTC. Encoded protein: CASSPAGRVTYEQYF.

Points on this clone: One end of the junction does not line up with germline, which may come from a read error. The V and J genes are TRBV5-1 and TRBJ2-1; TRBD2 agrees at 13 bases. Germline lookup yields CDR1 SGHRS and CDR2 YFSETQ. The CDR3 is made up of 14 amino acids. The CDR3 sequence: CASTLETSGGEQFF. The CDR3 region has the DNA TGCGCCAGCACCTTGGAGACTAGCGGGGGGGAGCAGTTCTTC.

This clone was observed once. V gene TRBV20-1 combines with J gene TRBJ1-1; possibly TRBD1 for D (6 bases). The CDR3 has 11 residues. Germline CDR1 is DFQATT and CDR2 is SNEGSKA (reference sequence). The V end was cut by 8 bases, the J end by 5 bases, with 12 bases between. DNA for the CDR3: TGCAGTCGGACAGTACGGACTGAAGCTTTCTTT. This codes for CSRTVRTEAFF.

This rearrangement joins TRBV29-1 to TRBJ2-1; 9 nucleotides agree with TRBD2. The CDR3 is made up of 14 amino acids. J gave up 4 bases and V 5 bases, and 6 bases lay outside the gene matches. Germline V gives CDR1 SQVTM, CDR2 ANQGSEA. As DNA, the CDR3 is TGCAGCGTTTATTTGGCGGGAGGGTACAATGAGCAGTTCTTC. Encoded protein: CSVYLAGGYNEQFF.

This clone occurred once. The CDR3 DNA follows: TGTGCCAGCAGTTACTCGAGTTGGCAGGCTGAAGCTTTCTTT. It yields the protein CASSYSSWQAEAFF. The chain recombines TRBV6-6 with TRBJ1-1, with unresolved D. CDR1 and CDR2 from the germline V gene are MNHNY and SVGAGI (reference sequence). This CDR3 is 14 amino acids long. Trimming stripped 0 bases from V and 6 bases from J, with 11 bases between.

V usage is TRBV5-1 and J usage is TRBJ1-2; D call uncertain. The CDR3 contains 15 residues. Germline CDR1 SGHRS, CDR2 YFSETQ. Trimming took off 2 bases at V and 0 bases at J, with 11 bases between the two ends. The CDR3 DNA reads TGCGCCAGCAGCTTTTACACCGGTACTAACTATGGCTACACCTTC. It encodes CASSFYTGTNYGYTF.

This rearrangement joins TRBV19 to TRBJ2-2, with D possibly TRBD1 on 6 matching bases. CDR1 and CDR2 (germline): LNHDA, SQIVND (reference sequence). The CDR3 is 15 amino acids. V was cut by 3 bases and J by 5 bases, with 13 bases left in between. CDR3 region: CASSMTGVGTGELFF. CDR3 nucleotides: TGTGCCAGTAGTATGACAGGAGTGGGGACCGGGGAGCTGTTTTTT. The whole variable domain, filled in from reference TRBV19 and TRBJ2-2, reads DGGITQSPKYLFRKEGQNVTLSCEQNLNHDAMYWYRQDPGQGLRLIYYSQIVNDFQKGDIAEGYSVSREKKESFPLTVTSAQKNPTAFYLCASSMTGVGTGELFFGEGSRLTVL.

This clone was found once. DNA for the CDR3: TGTGCCAGCAGCTTGGGCTACAGGGAGGACTCCTACGAGCAGTACTTC. It codes for CASSLGYREDSYEQYF. The gene calls are TRBV11-2 and TRBJ2-7, with D perhaps being TRBD1 or TRBD2 (6 bases each). CDR1 is SGHAT and CDR2 is FQNNGV in the germline V gene. There are 16 residues in the CDR3. Trimming took 3 bases from V and 0 from J, leaving 15 bases between them.

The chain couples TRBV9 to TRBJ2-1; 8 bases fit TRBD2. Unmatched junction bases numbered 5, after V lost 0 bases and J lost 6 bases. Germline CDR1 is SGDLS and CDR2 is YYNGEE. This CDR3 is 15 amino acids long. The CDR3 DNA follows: TGTGCCAGCAGCGTAGATGGACTAGCATTCAATGAGCAGTTCTTC. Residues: CASSVDGLAFNEQFF.